This TCR beta chain was sequenced in a study of a mutant IDH1 vaccine in newly diagnosed glioma. Overall study context: Patients got radiotherapy, temozolomide, or both beforehand, and most got both.

J was trimmed by 10 bases and V by 4 bases; bases with no gene match: 13. The CDR3 totals 14 residues. Looked up from germline, CDR1 is SGHRS and CDR2 is YFSETQ. Sequencing used immunoSEQ multiplex PCR; TCRdb keeps in-frame clones, though not all of them. The profile shows about 98,000 clones, roughly 90% of them singletons. Time point described: baseline, week 1 (first vaccination visit). The treatment: pre-vaccination baseline after standard-of-care therapy. The chain combines TRBV5-1 with TRBJ1-1; 7 bases are a match to TRBD1. The specimen comprised PBMCs, sampled from a glioma patient treated with radiotherapy, temozolomide or both. The origin of this receptor is a woman between 50 and 59 years old with glioma. The CDR3 sequence is CASSPAADRAGAFF. DNA for the CDR3: TGCGCCAGCAGCCCGGCGGCCGACAGGGCGGGAGCTTTCTTT.